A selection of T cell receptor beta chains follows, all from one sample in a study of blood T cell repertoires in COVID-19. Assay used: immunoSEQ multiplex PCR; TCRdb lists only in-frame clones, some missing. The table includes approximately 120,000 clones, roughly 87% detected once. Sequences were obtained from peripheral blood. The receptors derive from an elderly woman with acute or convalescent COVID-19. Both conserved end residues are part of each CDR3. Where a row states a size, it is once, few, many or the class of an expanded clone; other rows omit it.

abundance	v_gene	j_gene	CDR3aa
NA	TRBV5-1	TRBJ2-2	CASSLGGTNTGELFF
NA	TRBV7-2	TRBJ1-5	CASSPSELEPQHF
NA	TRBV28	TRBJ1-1	CASKQGDGEAFF
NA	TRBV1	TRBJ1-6	CTSAGVRAGGPNSPLHF
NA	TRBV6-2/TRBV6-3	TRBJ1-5	CASSQNPNQPQHF
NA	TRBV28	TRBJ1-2	CASSFRQLYGYTF
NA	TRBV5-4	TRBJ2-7	CASSFTLLAGGPLEQYF
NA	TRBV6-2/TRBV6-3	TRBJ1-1	CASSNRAMNTEAFF
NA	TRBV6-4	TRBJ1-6	CASLTGKNSPLHF
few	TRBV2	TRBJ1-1	CASQKGRGYMNTEAFF
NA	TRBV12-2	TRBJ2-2	CASWSVQVACDENTGELFF
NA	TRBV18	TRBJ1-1	CASSPRSPTTMNTEAFF
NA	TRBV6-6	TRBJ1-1	CASSYFQGAPTEAFF
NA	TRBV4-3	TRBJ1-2	CASSQDRSGGEGYYGYTF
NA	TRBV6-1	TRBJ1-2	CASSDGPGLGGYTF
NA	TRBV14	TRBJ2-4	CASSQLAKNIQYF
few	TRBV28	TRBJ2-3	CASSQTLRGEPDTQYF
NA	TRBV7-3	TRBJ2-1	CASSSDSYNEQFF
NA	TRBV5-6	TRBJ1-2	CASSQKQGFGYTF
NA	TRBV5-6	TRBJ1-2	CASSIRQGNYGYTF
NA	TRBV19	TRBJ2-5	CASSNTGIVETQYF
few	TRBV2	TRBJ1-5	CASRGRGGNQPQHF
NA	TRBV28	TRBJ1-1	CASSFQGVGAFF
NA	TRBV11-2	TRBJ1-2	CASSTEGRDYGYTF
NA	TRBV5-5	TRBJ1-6	CASSGQGSVRSPLHF